Listed below are T cell receptor beta chains from one sample, sequenced in a study of cytomegalovirus exposure and HLA in healthy donors. The assay was immunoSEQ multiplex PCR, and TCRdb's table has in-frame clones only and misses some. Of some 120,000 clones listed, approximately 80% were seen once; the top ten hold under 3%. The sample taken for sequencing was PBMCs. The source is a man aged 25 to 45 in good health and CMV-seronegative. Both conserved end residues are part of each CDR3. Fields, in order: CDR3 DNA, CDR3 protein, D gene, V gene, J gene, clone size. The D gene is left open where the match is weak. Some rows have no size entry. The others give once, few or many, or a class for an expanded clone.

CDR3 DNA: TGTGCCAGCAGCTTAGGAGCAGGGCGTCTGGGTGAAAAACTGTTTTTT
CDR3 protein: CASSLGAGRLGEKLFF
D gene: -
V gene: TRBV7-6
J gene: TRBJ1-4
clone size: once

CDR3 DNA: TGCGCCAGCAGCCAGAGACTAGCGGGAGGAGCGGGTGAGCAGTTCTTC
CDR3 protein: CASSQRLAGGAGEQFF
D gene: TRBD2
V gene: TRBV4-3
J gene: TRBJ2-1
clone size: -

CDR3 DNA: TGTGCCTGGAGTGTATCCGGAGAGTGGTTCTTC
CDR3 protein: CAWSVSGEWFF
D gene: -
V gene: TRBV30
J gene: TRBJ2-1
clone size: once

CDR3 DNA: TGTGCCAGTAGTATAGTTTCAGGGCACGAGCAGTACTTC
CDR3 protein: CASSIVSGHEQYF
D gene: -
V gene: TRBV19
J gene: TRBJ2-7
clone size: -

CDR3 DNA: TGTGCCGGAGCGGCGGCACTAACAGATACGCAGTATTTT
CDR3 protein: CAGAAALTDTQYF
D gene: -
V gene: TRBV19
J gene: TRBJ2-3
clone size: -

CDR3 DNA: TGCAGTGCTAGTGAGGGCGGGGAGCTGTTTTTT
CDR3 protein: CSASEGGELFF
D gene: -
V gene: TRBV20-1
J gene: TRBJ2-2
clone size: once

CDR3 DNA: TGCGCCAGCAGCCAAAGTCGGACAGGGATGTTCGAGCAGTACTTC
CDR3 protein: CASSQSRTGMFEQYF
D gene: TRBD1
V gene: TRBV4-3
J gene: TRBJ2-7
clone size: -

CDR3 DNA: TGTGCCAGCAGTTATCCCCCGGACAGGAGCAATCAGCCCCAGCATTTT
CDR3 protein: CASSYPPDRSNQPQHF
D gene: TRBD1
V gene: TRBV6-6
J gene: TRBJ1-5
clone size: few

CDR3 DNA: TGTGCCAGCAGTTACACGCGGGAGCGGAATGAGCAGTTCTTC
CDR3 protein: CASSYTRERNEQFF
D gene: TRBD2
V gene: TRBV6-5
J gene: TRBJ2-1
clone size: -

CDR3 DNA: TGCAGCGCCCCCAGGGGGCTGGGCACTGAAGCTTTCTTT
CDR3 protein: CSAPRGLGTEAFF
D gene: TRBD1
V gene: TRBV29-1
J gene: TRBJ1-1
clone size: -

CDR3 DNA: TGTGCCAGTAGTATTTATGGGACAAGCTCGCTAAGGCCCTACGAGCAGTACTTC
CDR3 protein: CASSIYGTSSLRPYEQYF
D gene: -
V gene: TRBV19
J gene: TRBJ2-7
clone size: -

CDR3 DNA: TGTGCCAGCAGAGAACCCGGTAAGGGGGCTAACACTGAAGCTTTCTTT
CDR3 protein: CASREPGKGANTEAFF
D gene: TRBD1
V gene: TRBV25-1
J gene: TRBJ1-1
clone size: -

CDR3 DNA: TGCAGTGCTAGTCGGTCAGATACGCAGTATTTT
CDR3 protein: CSASRSDTQYF
D gene: -
V gene: TRBV20-1
J gene: TRBJ2-3
clone size: -

CDR3 DNA: TGTGCCAGCAGTTACTCGTCCGACACTGAAGCTTTCTTT
CDR3 protein: CASSYSSDTEAFF
D gene: -
V gene: TRBV6-5
J gene: TRBJ1-1
clone size: -

CDR3 DNA: TGTGCCAGCAGGAGTACCGGGTTTCAAGAGACCCAGTACTTC
CDR3 protein: CASRSTGFQETQYF
D gene: -
V gene: TRBV6-1
J gene: TRBJ2-5
clone size: -

CDR3 DNA: TGTGCCAGCAGCTTAGACTTGGCTAGCGGTTCCTACAATGAGCAGTTCTTC
CDR3 protein: CASSLDLASGSYNEQFF
D gene: TRBD2
V gene: TRBV7-2
J gene: TRBJ2-1
clone size: -

CDR3 DNA: TGTGCCAGCAGTTCCCCCATAGCGGCAAGCTCCTACGAGCAGTACTTC
CDR3 protein: CASSSPIAASSYEQYF
D gene: -
V gene: TRBV28
J gene: TRBJ2-7
clone size: few

CDR3 DNA: TGCAGCGTTGAAGACAGGGTTTACGAGCAGTACTTC
CDR3 protein: CSVEDRVYEQYF
D gene: -
V gene: TRBV29-1
J gene: TRBJ2-7
clone size: -

CDR3 DNA: TGCAGCGTTGGAGGACTAGCGGGACCCGGGGAGCTGTTTTTT
CDR3 protein: CSVGGLAGPGELFF
D gene: TRBD2
V gene: TRBV29-1
J gene: TRBJ2-2
clone size: -

CDR3 DNA: TGCGCCAGCAGCTTGGGGCCAGGCTCGATTTTAGATACGCAGTATTTT
CDR3 protein: CASSLGPGSILDTQYF
D gene: -
V gene: TRBV5-1
J gene: TRBJ2-3
clone size: -

CDR3 DNA: TGCGCCAGCAGCGCGGCGGGGGGGTACAATGAGCAGTTCTTC
CDR3 protein: CASSAAGGYNEQFF
D gene: TRBD2
V gene: TRBV5-1
J gene: TRBJ2-1
clone size: -

CDR3 DNA: TGTGCCAGCAGCTTATTAAACAGATTGAACACTGAAGCTTTCTTT
CDR3 protein: CASSLLNRLNTEAFF
D gene: -
V gene: TRBV7-2
J gene: TRBJ1-1
clone size: -

CDR3 DNA: TGTGCCAGCAGCGCCCCGGGACAGGGTAACACCGGGGAGCTGTTTTTT
CDR3 protein: CASSAPGQGNTGELFF
D gene: TRBD1
V gene: TRBV9
J gene: TRBJ2-2
clone size: -

CDR3 DNA: TGTGCCAGCAGCCTTTCACCCCCAGGGGCTGATGGCTACACCTTC
CDR3 protein: CASSLSPPGADGYTF
D gene: -
V gene: TRBV7-2
J gene: TRBJ1-2
clone size: -

CDR3 DNA: TGTGCCAGCAGTGTGACAAGTAATTCACCCCTCCACTTT
CDR3 protein: CASSVTSNSPLHF
D gene: -
V gene: TRBV6-1
J gene: TRBJ1-6
clone size: -

CDR3 DNA: TGTGCCAGCAGTTTCTACAGGGGGAGGGACGAGCAGTACTTC
CDR3 protein: CASSFYRGRDEQYF
D gene: -
V gene: TRBV28
J gene: TRBJ2-7
clone size: -

CDR3 DNA: TGTGCCAGTAGTACCGGTGATGAGCAGTTCTTC
CDR3 protein: CASSTGDEQFF
D gene: -
V gene: TRBV19
J gene: TRBJ2-1
clone size: -

CDR3 DNA: TGTGCCAGCAGCCCAACCCGGACAGGGCAAGAGACCCAGTACTTC
CDR3 protein: CASSPTRTGQETQYF
D gene: TRBD1
V gene: TRBV9
J gene: TRBJ2-5
clone size: -

CDR3 DNA: TGTGCCAGCTCACCACTCTCACAGACCCAAGAGACCCAGTACTTC
CDR3 protein: CASSPLSQTQETQYF
D gene: -
V gene: TRBV18
J gene: TRBJ2-5
clone size: -

CDR3 DNA: TGTGCCAGTAGTACTCCGACAGGTTCCTATGGCTACACCTTC
CDR3 protein: CASSTPTGSYGYTF
D gene: -
V gene: TRBV19
J gene: TRBJ1-2
clone size: -

CDR3 DNA: TGTTCCAGCAGCCAAAGGACAGGGGGCGCATACGAGCAGTACTTC
CDR3 protein: CSSSQRTGGAYEQYF
D gene: TRBD1
V gene: TRBV7-9
J gene: TRBJ2-7
clone size: -

CDR3 DNA: TGCGCCAGCAGTGACACCAGGACAGGGGGCGTAACAGATACGCAGTATTTT
CDR3 protein: CASSDTRTGGVTDTQYF
D gene: TRBD1
V gene: TRBV10-2
J gene: TRBJ2-3
clone size: -

CDR3 DNA: TGCAGCGTTGGAGGACAGGACTACACCTTC
CDR3 protein: CSVGGQDYTF
D gene: TRBD1
V gene: TRBV29-1
J gene: TRBJ1-2
clone size: -

CDR3 DNA: TGCAGCGCCTCGGGGGGGACGGTGTACAATGAGCAGTTCTTC
CDR3 protein: CSASGGTVYNEQFF
D gene: TRBD2
V gene: TRBV29-1
J gene: TRBJ2-1
clone size: -

CDR3 DNA: TGTGCCAGTAGTTGGGGGGACAGGGCCATCAATGAGCAGTTCTTC
CDR3 protein: CASSWGDRAINEQFF
D gene: TRBD1
V gene: TRBV19
J gene: TRBJ2-1
clone size: -

CDR3 DNA: TGTGCCAGTAGTATTACTTCGGTCGCCGGGGGGAGTGTGTACGAGCAGTACTTC
CDR3 protein: CASSITSVAGGSVYEQYF
D gene: TRBD2
V gene: TRBV19
J gene: TRBJ2-7
clone size: -

CDR3 DNA: TGTGCCAGCAGTACCGGACTAGCGTCCCACGAGCAGTACTTC
CDR3 protein: CASSTGLASHEQYF
D gene: TRBD2
V gene: TRBV6-1
J gene: TRBJ2-7
clone size: -

CDR3 DNA: TGTGCCAGTAGTATAGACTATTACAATGAGCAGTTCTTC
CDR3 protein: CASSIDYYNEQFF
D gene: -
V gene: TRBV19
J gene: TRBJ2-1
clone size: -

CDR3 DNA: TGTGCCTGGGGGCCGGGACTAGCGGGAGTGGTAGATACGCAGTATTTT
CDR3 protein: CAWGPGLAGVVDTQYF
D gene: TRBD2
V gene: TRBV30
J gene: TRBJ2-3
clone size: -

CDR3 DNA: TGCGCCAGCAGCTTGGGGACAGGGGGCCTCTCCTACGAGCAGTACTTC
CDR3 protein: CASSLGTGGLSYEQYF
D gene: TRBD1
V gene: TRBV5-1
J gene: TRBJ2-7
clone size: -

CDR3 DNA: TGTGCCAGCAATAAACAAGAGACCCAGTACTTC
CDR3 protein: CASNKQETQYF
D gene: -
V gene: TRBV6-6
J gene: TRBJ2-5
clone size: -

CDR3 DNA: TGTGCCAGCAGTGAATGGTACCTTGGGCAGGGGAACAATCAGCCCCAGCATTTT
CDR3 protein: CASSEWYLGQGNNQPQHF
D gene: -
V gene: TRBV6-1
J gene: TRBJ1-5
clone size: -

CDR3 DNA: TGTGCCAGTAGTATTGGGACAGGGAACTACGAGCAGTACTTC
CDR3 protein: CASSIGTGNYEQYF
D gene: TRBD1
V gene: TRBV19
J gene: TRBJ2-7
clone size: -

CDR3 DNA: TGTGCCAGTAGTTCGCGGACAGGGGTCGGCTCAAAGCAGTACTTC
CDR3 protein: CASSSRTGVGSKQYF
D gene: TRBD1
V gene: TRBV19
J gene: TRBJ2-7
clone size: -

CDR3 DNA: TGTGCCAGCAGGGTCCCTAGCGATCCCCAGTTCTTC
CDR3 protein: CASRVPSDPQFF
D gene: -
V gene: TRBV6-1
J gene: TRBJ2-1
clone size: -

CDR3 DNA: TGTGCCAGCAGCCACCTTTACGAGCAGTACTTC
CDR3 protein: CASSHLYEQYF
D gene: -
V gene: TRBV11-1
J gene: TRBJ2-7
clone size: -